Sequencing of this T cell receptor (beta chain) was carried out in a study of molecular identifiers for immune sequencing clone quantification. As previously described, bulk TCR libraries were made using listed TCR primers. A single record per CDR3 protein comes from TCRdb applying MiXCR to the PCR reads. The sample contains about 68,000 distinct CDR3 sequences, 15% to 20% of which appear only once. CDR3 size: 13 residues. Germline values: CDR1 LNHNV, CDR2 YYDKDF (reference sequence). Trimming took off 5 bases at V and 4 bases at J, with 11 bases between the two ends. This clonotype was counted many times. Its antigen is unknown. Notes on the study in general: Over 98% of effector molecules, but under 1% in naive cells, were held by clones with more than 20 RNA copies. Spiked Jurkat TCR RNA equivalent to one cell was reportedly detectable in one million naive cells.

The chain is built from TRBV15 and TRBJ1-1; D gene uncertain. The TCR sequence derives from a human donor in good health. Some libraries in this study had Jurkat cell RNA spiked in. Sequencing used naive CD8+ T cells from blood, with Jurkat cell RNA spiked in. Subset given: FACS-sorted CD8+CD4-CCR7+CD45RA+ naive T cells. CDR3 amino acids: CATSREVSTEAFF. CDR3 DNA: TGTGCCACCAGCCGGGAGGTGAGCACTGAAGCTTTCTTT.